The 20 T cell receptor beta chains given below trace back to one sample, sequenced in a study of shared clonotypes between healthy human individuals. Clones were sequenced by immunoSEQ multiplex PCR, and TCRdb holds only the in-frame ones, with some missing. The profile shows about 1,500,000 clones, roughly 96% of them singletons. Input material: naive CD4+ T cells sorted from blood. Subset of the sample: CD45RA+ positively selected. These receptors were collected from a man aged 25-45 years in good health.

The chain recombines TRBV5-1 with TRBJ2-5; 8 positions match TRBD1. CDR1 SGHRS and CDR2 YFSETQ come from the germline V gene. V shed 4 bases and J 0 bases; nucleotides not matched to a gene: 14. The CDR3 contains 18 residues. The CDR3, as DNA: TGCGCCAGCAGCCAGGGACAGGCCCCGAGAAATTACCAAGAGACCCAGTACTTC. It yields the protein CASSQGQAPRNYQETQYF.

On this clone itself: The junction and the germline gene differ at one end; a read error may be behind it. The chain recombines TRBV7-7 with TRBJ2-3; D unresolved. From germline, CDR1 is SSHAT and CDR2 FNYEAQ (reference sequence). This CDR3 contains 16 residues. Written as DNA, the CDR3 is TGTGCTAGCAGCCAAGGGCCACCCCTAGTTTCGGATACGCAGTATTTT. It is translated as CASSQGPPLVSDTQYF. The complete variable domain, with remaining parts taken from reference TRBV7-7 and TRBJ2-3, reads GAGVSQSPRYKVTKRGQDVTLRCDPISSHATLYWYQQALGQGPEFLTYFNYEAQPDKSGLPSDRFSAERPEGSISTLTIQRTEQRDSAMYRCASSQGPPLVSDTQYFGPGTRLTVL.

V and J are TRBV7-3 and TRBJ2-4, with 7 nucleotides matching TRBD1. This CDR3 is 11 amino acids long. V dropped 8 bases and J dropped 14; count of bases not matched to a gene: 9. Per germline, CDR1 SGHTA and CDR2 FQGTGA. In nucleotides, the CDR3 is TGTGCCAGCGGCACCGGACAGGTTAAGTACTTC. It yields the protein CASGTGQVKYF.

Details on this clone: In the same sample, other DNA sequences code for this CDR3. The rearrangement uses TRBV27 and TRBJ2-2; D is perhaps TRBD2 (5 bases). The CDR3 extends over 15 amino acids. Trimming shortened V by 2 bases and J by 4 bases, and 11 bases separated the two germline ends. The V gene's germline CDR1 is MNHEY and CDR2 SMNVEV (reference sequence). DNA for the CDR3: TGTGCCAGCAGTTTAATCAGCGGAGGCACCGGGGAGCTGTTTTTT. Translated, it gives CASSLISGGTGELFF.

The chain employs TRBV5-1 and TRBJ1-1; D is possibly TRBD1 (5 bases). Germline V gene data show CDR1 as SGHRS and CDR2 as YFSETQ. This CDR3 comprises 16 residues. The V end was cut by 0 bases, the J end by 5 bases, with 17 bases between. The CDR3: CASSLAFGGSGTEAFF. CDR3 in DNA: TGCGCCAGCAGCTTGGCTTTTGGGGGTAGTGGGACTGAAGCTTTCTTT.

V gene TRBV10-2 combines with J gene TRBJ1-5; TRBD1 is a possible D gene (5 bases). Germline values: CDR1 WSHSY, CDR2 SAAADI. With 5 bases removed from V and 4 bases from J, the gap between germline ends came to 9 bases. The CDR3 has 13 residues. In DNA, the CDR3 is TGCGCCAGCAGTCTACAGGATAATCAGCCCCAGCATTTT. This gives the protein CASSLQDNQPQHF.

The gene calls are TRBV5-4 and TRBJ2-3, with D tentatively TRBD1 (6 bases). The CDR3 extends over 13 amino acids. Looked up from germline, CDR1 is SGHNT and CDR2 is YYREEE (reference sequence). V lost 10 bases to trimming and J lost 1 base, with 13 bases between them. The CDR3: CAGSAGGTDTQYF. CDR3 nucleotides: TGTGCCGGATCTGCAGGGGGCACAGATACGCAGTATTTT.

This sequence joins TRBV5-5 and TRBJ2-5; 7 bases are shared with TRBD2. The CDR3 runs to 14 residues. The trim removed 6 bases at V and 1 base at J, leaving 6 bases unmatched. CDR1 is SGHKS, CDR2 YYEKEE, per germline (reference sequence). CDR3 nucleotides: TGTGCCAGCACCATCCCTAGCGGCCAAGAGACCCAGTACTTC. The encoded protein is CASTIPSGQETQYF.

The chain uses TRBV7-9 and TRBJ1-4; the D is unclear. V gave up 2 bases and J gave up 2 bases, with 18 bases separating them. CDR3 length: 18 amino acids. Germline assignment: CDR1 SEHNR and CDR2 FQNEAQ (reference sequence). The CDR3 here is CASSLTPAEAWTNEKLFF. The CDR3 region has the DNA TGTGCCAGCAGCTTAACCCCTGCGGAGGCTTGGACTAATGAAAAACTGTTTTTT.

About this clone itself: The sample contains more than one DNA sequence encoding this CDR3. V and J are TRBV28 and TRBJ2-3; 10 bases fit TRBD2. Per germline, CDR1 MDHEN and CDR2 SYDVKM. The V gene end was trimmed by 9 bases and the J gene end by 6 bases; junction bases not matched to a gene: 6. The CDR3 runs 13 residues. The CDR3 nucleotides are TGTGCCAGTAGAGCGGGAGGGGGGGATACGCAGTATTTT. Protein product: CASRAGGGDTQYF.

The chain has TRBV11-2 and TRBJ1-2; 8 nucleotides agree with TRBD1. The CDR3 loop spans 15 amino acids. Per germline, CDR1 SGHAT and CDR2 FQNNGV. Trimming at V came to 1 base and at J to 8 bases, leaving 9 bases not matched to a gene. The DNA of the CDR3 is TGTGCCAGCAGCTTAGGGACAGGGAGAGGCTCCGGCTACACCTTC. It translates to CASSLGTGRGSGYTF.

J is TRBJ2-3 and V is TRBV23-1; D may be TRBD1 (5 bases). Being an ORF, TRBV23-1 has a function that is uncertain. V lost 4 bases to trimming and J lost 0 bases, with 8 bases between them. The CDR3 spans 14 residues. CDR3 nucleotides: TGCGCCAGCAGTCTAGCAGGGAGCACAGATACGCAGTATTTT. This encodes CASSLAGSTDTQYF.

V gene TRBV28 combines with J gene TRBJ1-2; D not resolved. Trimming took 8 bases from V and 5 from J, leaving 6 bases between them. The CDR3 length is 10 residues. Germline V CDR1 and CDR2: MDHEN, SYDVKM. CDR3 sequence reads: CASGYYGYTF. The CDR3 nucleotides read TGTGCCAGCGGATATTATGGCTACACCTTC.

The V and J genes are TRBV11-2 and TRBJ1-2, with no clear D. Germline V gene lookup returns CDR1 SGHAT and CDR2 FQNNGV. The V end was cut by 6 bases, the J end by 4 bases, with 12 bases between. This CDR3 has 13 residues. CDR3 residues: CASRQGSRYGYTF. The DNA of the CDR3 is TGTGCCAGCAGACAAGGCTCCCGCTATGGCTACACCTTC.

The chain uses TRBV7-6 and TRBJ2-1; TRBD2 might be the D (6 bases). Germline V gene lookup returns CDR1 SGHVS and CDR2 FNYEAQ. Deletions cut 3 bases from V and 7 bases from J, with 16 bases between. This CDR3 is 15 amino acids long. CDR3 residues: CASSFWGGEGNEQFF. CDR3 bases: TGTGCCAGCAGCTTTTGGGGAGGTGAAGGTAATGAGCAGTTCTTC. The whole variable domain, filled in from reference TRBV7-6 and TRBJ2-1, reads GAGVSQSPRYKVTKRGQDVALRCDPISGHVSLYWYRQALGQGPEFLTYFNYEAQQDKSGLPNDRFSAERPEGSISTLTIQRTEQRDSAMYRCASSFWGGEGNEQFFGPGTRLTVL.

The genes are TRBV6-6 and TRBJ2-7; no reliable D call. Trimming left V 0 bases short and J 4 bases short, with 4 bases between. The CDR3 covers 12 residues. Germline CDR1 is MNHNY and CDR2 is SVGAGI (reference sequence). The CDR3 protein is CASSYSRYEQYF. The CDR3 bases are TGTGCCAGCAGTTACTCGAGATACGAGCAGTACTTC.

The rearrangement uses TRBV18 and TRBJ1-1; 11 bases map to TRBD1. The CDR3 covers 18 residues. Germline CDR1 is KGHSH and CDR2 is LQKENI. V shed 0 bases, J shed 4 bases, and the junction held 10 bases outside the gene matches. The CDR3 DNA follows: TGTGCCAGCTCACCACCGGACCAGGACAGGGGGCTAGGCACTGAAGCTTTCTTT. Encoded protein: CASSPPDQDRGLGTEAFF.

The rearrangement links TRBV5-6 to TRBJ1-1, with D unclear. This CDR3 comprises 13 residues. The V end lost 0 bases, the J end lost 6 bases, and 9 bases lay between the germline ends. Germline V CDR1 and CDR2: SGHDT, YYEEEE. This CDR3 reads CASSLAGRSEAFF. CDR3 in DNA: TGTGCCAGCAGCTTGGCCGGGCGGTCTGAAGCTTTCTTT.

The genes are TRBV19 and TRBJ2-1; 15 positions match TRBD2. The germline CDR1 and CDR2 sequences are LNHDA and SQIVND (reference sequence). The CDR3 sequence is 13 residues long. Trimming removed 9 bases from V and 8 bases from J; junction bases left unmatched: 2. The CDR3 spells CASRTSGRDEQFF. The CDR3 nucleotides read TGTGCCAGCAGGACTAGCGGGAGGGATGAGCAGTTCTTC. Full variable domain (rest looked up from reference TRBV19 and TRBJ2-1): DGGITQSPKYLFRKEGQNVTLSCEQNLNHDAMYWYRQDPGQGLRLIYYSQIVNDFQKGDIAEGYSVSREKKESFPLTVTSAQKNPTAFYLCASRTSGRDEQFFGPGTRLTVL.

The chain couples TRBV30 to TRBJ2-7; the D is unclear. The length of the CDR3 is 13 residues. V shed 2 bases and J shed 0 bases, with 8 bases lying between them. Germline V CDR1 and CDR2: GTSNPN, SVGIG (reference sequence). Here the CDR3 DNA reads TGTGCCTGGAGTTTCGAGGCCTCCTACGAGCAGTACTTC. Encoded protein: CAWSFEASYEQYF.